Included here is one T cell receptor (beta chain) sequence, with context. This specimen belongs to a study of cytomegalovirus exposure and HLA in healthy donors. PCR employed 60 Vbeta and 13 Jbeta primers. Profiled with immunoSEQ multiplex PCR; TCRdb holds only in-frame clones, not every one. Found here are 99,000 or so clones, 78% of them singletons; the top ten hold roughly 1.8%. Sequenced: PBMCs. The clonotype was recovered from a woman aged 35 to 49 in good health and CMV-seronegative.

The CDR3 is CASSLVIPPGSKSSYEQYF. CDR3 in DNA: TGTGCCAGCAGCTTAGTGATCCCCCCAGGTTCTAAGAGCTCCTACGAGCAGTACTTC. The chain couples TRBV11-2 to TRBJ2-7, with D unresolved. This CDR3 spans 19 amino acids. Germline CDR1 SGHAT, CDR2 FQNNGV. The ends were cut back, 1 base at V and 0 bases at J, with 22 bases in the middle. Full variable domain (remainder filled in from reference TRBV11-2 and TRBJ2-7): EAGVAQSPRYKIIEKRQSVAFWCNPISGHATLYWYQQILGQGPKLLIQFQNNGVVDDSQLPKDRFSAERLKGVDSTLKIQPAKLEDSAVYLCASSLVIPPGSKSSYEQYFGPGTRLTVT.